The rows below give T cell receptor beta chains drawn from one sample of a study of T cell repertoires in cytomegalovirus infection. One entry per CDR3 protein, called by TCRdb with MiXCR from the reads. The sample carries approximately 83,000 distinct CDR3 sequences, about 24% recorded once. Which antigens these TCRs recognize remains unknown. This specimen consisted of CD8+ T cells from cultured PBMCs, obtained from culture after CMV antigen stimulation. Source of these receptors: a human donor in good health (CMV status not recorded). Some clones in this sample may be carry-over from other donors' samples. Each CDR3 is given with its conserved first and last residue. A D gene is named only where the DNA matches it firmly. Some rows have no size entry. The others give once, few or many, or a class for an expanded clone.

j_call d_call cdr3_length clone_size v_call cdr3_aa cdr3_nt
TRBJ1-1 TRBD1 11 - TRBV6-1 CAGGQGLLTFF TGTGCCGGGGGACAGGGTTTGCTAACTTTCTTT
TRBJ1-1 - 13 - TRBV27 CASSLSGQGEAFF TGTGCCAGCAGTTTATCGGGGCAGGGTGAAGCTTTCTTT
TRBJ2-2 - 15 - TRBV5-1 CASSLVGQNTGELFF TGCGCCAGCAGCTTAGTGGGACAGAACACCGGGGAGCTGTTTTTT
TRBJ2-5 - 15 - TRBV4-3 CASSQAPGPRETQYF TGCGCCAGCAGCCAGGCCCCCGGGCCCAGGGAGACCCAGTACTTC
TRBJ2-3 TRBD2 17 - TRBV13 CASSLASSGARTDTQYF TGTGCCAGCAGCTTAGCGTCTAGCGGGGCCCGCACAGATACGCAGTATTTT
TRBJ2-7 TRBD1 16 - TRBV9 CASSPGTGQGRYEQYF TGTGCCAGCAGCCCAGGGACCGGACAGGGGAGGTACGAGCAGTACTTC
TRBJ1-5 - 14 few TRBV27 CASSPTLSNQPQHF TGTGCCAGCAGCCCGACACTTAGCAATCAGCCCCAGCATTTT
TRBJ1-1 - 13 - TRBV10-2 CASSVGVETEAFF TGCGCCAGCAGTGTGGGGGTTGAGACTGAAGCTTTCTTT
TRBJ2-1 - 16 few TRBV6-2/TRBV6-3 CAISIGGTAIYNEQFF TGTGCCATCTCAATTGGCGGGACAGCCATTTACAATGAGCAGTTCTTC
TRBJ2-7 - 15 - TRBV30 CAWSVSGLSGYEQYF TGTGCCTGGAGTGTATCCGGGCTTTCGGGTTACGAGCAGTACTTC
TRBJ2-5 TRBD1 15 - TRBV9 CASSVEGAAAETQYF TGTGCCAGCAGCGTAGAGGGGGCGGCAGCCGAGACCCAGTACTTC
TRBJ2-7 TRBD2 15 few TRBV5-5 CASSDRSGQTYEQYF TGTGCCAGCAGCGACCGTAGCGGGCAAACCTACGAGCAGTACTTC
TRBJ2-3 - 14 few TRBV5-1 CASSYTGDSDTQYF TGCGCCAGCAGCTATACTGGGGATTCGGATACGCAGTATTTT
TRBJ2-7 - 19 many TRBV7-2 CASSPVVNRDQLISYEQYF TGTGCCAGCAGCCCCGTTGTGAACAGGGACCAATTGATCTCCTACGAGCAGTACTTC
TRBJ1-5 - 12 few TRBV19 CASRVIGQPQHF TGTGCCAGTCGGGTTATCGGGCAGCCCCAGCATTTT
TRBJ2-6 TRBD2 18 - TRBV7-2 CASSLGTSGASGANVLTF TGTGCCAGCAGCCTAGGGACTAGCGGGGCCTCTGGGGCCAACGTCCTGACTTTC
TRBJ2-7 - 15 few TRBV12-3/TRBV12-4 CASSPALESDYEQYF TGTGCCAGCAGTCCGGCACTAGAAAGCGACTACGAGCAGTACTTC
TRBJ1-6 - 14 many TRBV6-5 CASSYGQNNSPLHF TGTGCCAGCAGTTACGGACAGAATAATTCACCCCTCCACTTT
TRBJ2-7 - 13 few TRBV13 CASSLRGNGEQYF TGTGCCAGCAGCTTGAGGGGGAACGGCGAGCAGTACTTC
TRBJ2-1 - 11 few TRBV6-1 CASSGVNEQFF TGTGCCAGCAGTGGCGTCAATGAGCAGTTCTTC
TRBJ1-2 - 15 - TRBV9 CASSVGWTGLYGYTF TGTGCCAGCAGCGTAGGGTGGACCGGCTTATATGGCTACACCTTC
TRBJ2-1 TRBD2 15 - TRBV9 CASNGGLADYNEQFF TGTGCCAGCAACGGGGGACTAGCGGACTACAATGAGCAGTTCTTC
TRBJ2-7 - 14 - TRBV6-5 CASSFGRIAYEQYF TGTGCCAGCAGTTTCGGCAGAATCGCCTACGAGCAGTACTTC
TRBJ2-7 - 13 - TRBV25-1 CASSEFNRAGQYF TGTGCCAGCAGTGAATTCAACAGGGCAGGGCAGTACTTC
TRBJ2-5 - 14 few TRBV7-9 CASSLVDSRETQYF TGTGCCAGCAGCTTAGTGGACAGTCGAGAGACCCAGTACTTC
TRBJ2-4 TRBD2 16 - TRBV2 CASSERLAGVGNIQYF TGTGCCAGCAGTGAAAGACTAGCGGGAGTAGGAAACATTCAGTACTTC
TRBJ1-1 TRBD1 17 few TRBV14 CASSPRPGTGRKAEAFF TGTGCCAGCAGCCCGCGTCCCGGGACAGGGAGGAAGGCTGAAGCTTTCTTT
TRBJ1-1 - 13 few TRBV6-6 CASKDGLNTEAFF TGTGCCAGCAAGGACGGCCTGAACACTGAAGCTTTCTTT
TRBJ1-1 - 14 few TRBV6-2/TRBV6-3 CASSFSTEGTEAFF TGTGCCAGCAGTTTTTCGACGGAGGGAACTGAAGCTTTCTTT
TRBJ1-6 TRBD1 16 - TRBV12-3/TRBV12-4 CASRRGTGGEDSPLHF TGTGCCAGCAGGCGAGGGACAGGGGGCGAAGATTCACCCCTCCACTTT
TRBJ2-3 - 16 few TRBV6-6 CASTHSPTDSTDTQYF TGTGCCAGCACCCACTCCCCCACCGACAGCACAGATACGCAGTATTTT
TRBJ2-7 - 14 - TRBV27 CASSFFADSYEQYF TGTGCCAGCAGTTTCTTCGCGGACTCCTACGAGCAGTACTTC
TRBJ2-7 - 15 few TRBV6-6 CASSYVTGVVYEQYF TGTGCCAGCAGTTACGTGACAGGCGTGGTGTACGAGCAGTACTTC
TRBJ2-6 - 18 many TRBV7-8 CASSLNREGNSGANVLTF TGTGCCAGCAGCTTAAACAGGGAGGGAAACTCTGGGGCCAACGTCCTGACTTTC
TRBJ2-3 TRBD2 15 - TRBV7-6 CASSLGGGAPDTQYF TGTGCCAGCAGCTTAGGCGGGGGGGCCCCAGATACGCAGTATTTT
TRBJ2-7 - 14 few TRBV7-9 CASSILEGKVEQYF TGTGCCAGCAGCATTTTGGAGGGGAAAGTCGAGCAGTACTTC
TRBJ2-1 - 12 many TRBV7-2 CASSPWVGEQFF TGTGCCAGCAGCCCTTGGGTCGGCGAGCAGTTCTTC
TRBJ2-3 - 15 many TRBV7-2 CASSLGARWEDTQYF TGTGCCAGCAGCCTAGGGGCGAGGTGGGAAGATACGCAGTATTTT
TRBJ2-5 - 13 few TRBV15 CATSQGFQETQYF TGTGCCACCAGCCAGGGCTTCCAAGAGACCCAGTACTTC
TRBJ2-3 - 13 many TRBV11-2 CASRWEGTDTQYF TGTGCCAGCAGATGGGAGGGCACAGATACGCAGTATTTT
TRBJ1-1 TRBD1 16 - TRBV4-1 CEPTGTGRKGNTEAFF TGCGAACCCACCGGGACAGGCAGAAAGGGGAACACTGAAGCTTTCTTT
TRBJ2-7 - 15 - TRBV4-2 CASSQDPAGGYEQYF TGTGCCAGCAGCCAAGATCCAGCAGGGGGGTACGAGCAGTACTTC
TRBJ2-7 - 15 - TRBV7-9 CASSLDRGAINEQYF TGTGCCAGCAGCTTAGATCGGGGGGCGATAAACGAGCAGTACTTC
TRBJ2-7 TRBD1 15 - TRBV28 CASSLGGTGAYEQYF TGTGCCAGCAGTTTGGGCGGGACAGGTGCCTACGAGCAGTACTTC
TRBJ2-7 - 13 few TRBV20-1 CSAEDSTTYEQYF TGCAGTGCCGAGGACTCGACCACCTACGAGCAGTACTTC
TRBJ2-2 TRBD1 17 - TRBV12-3/TRBV12-4 CASSRRTGEIGTGELFF TGTGCCAGCAGCCGTAGGACAGGGGAGATTGGCACCGGGGAGCTGTTTTTT
TRBJ2-1 TRBD2 17 - TRBV5-4 CASSLGPLAGGPNEQFF TGTGCCAGCAGCTTGGGTCCGCTAGCGGGGGGGCCGAATGAGCAGTTCTTC
TRBJ2-5 TRBD2 16 many TRBV3-1 CASSQGLASRKETQYF TGTGCCAGCAGCCAGGGACTAGCCTCCAGGAAAGAGACCCAGTACTTC
TRBJ2-1 - 15 few TRBV2 CASSLQGPNVNEQFF TGTGCCAGCAGTTTACAGGGCCCGAACGTGAATGAGCAGTTCTTC
TRBJ1-5 - 15 - TRBV4-3 CASSQGGGGDQPQHF TGCGCCAGCAGCCAAGGGGGAGGCGGCGATCAGCCCCAGCATTTT
TRBJ1-5 - 12 many TRBV12-3/TRBV12-4 CASSVPNQPQHF TGTGCCAGCAGCGTACCGAATCAGCCCCAGCATTTT
TRBJ2-7 TRBD2 14 - TRBV30 CAWSWTSGSFEQYF TGTGCCTGGAGTTGGACTAGCGGGAGTTTCGAGCAGTACTTC
TRBJ1-5 - 14 - TRBV6-5 CASSLGGRGSPQHF TGTGCCAGCAGTCTGGGAGGCAGGGGATCCCCCCAGCATTTT
TRBJ2-7 TRBD2 15 few TRBV5-4 CASSFPAGEAYEQYF TGTGCCAGCAGCTTTCCCGCGGGAGAAGCCTACGAGCAGTACTTC
TRBJ2-1 - 12 - TRBV19 CASSIIHNEQFF TGTGCCAGTAGTATCATTCACAATGAGCAGTTCTTC
TRBJ1-1 - 14 few TRBV12-3/TRBV12-4 CASSLAPANTEAFF TGTGCCAGCAGTTTAGCGCCAGCGAACACTGAAGCTTTCTTT
TRBJ2-7 - 15 few TRBV7-7 CASSLFEGPAYEQYF TGTGCCAGCAGCTTATTCGAGGGGCCCGCCTACGAGCAGTACTTC
TRBJ2-5 TRBD2 14 - TRBV9 CASSQPAGGETQYF TGTGCCAGCAGCCAACCTGCCGGGGGGGAGACCCAGTACTTC
TRBJ2-5 TRBD1 15 few TRBV6-6 CASSDYDRVGETQYF TGTGCCAGCAGCGATTACGACAGGGTAGGAGAGACCCAGTACTTC